Listed below are T cell receptor beta chains from one sample, sequenced in a study of naive and memory T cell subsets. One entry per CDR3 protein results from TCRdb running MiXCR on the UMI-ligation and nested PCR reads. The sample has 35,000 to 40,000 distinct CDR3 sequences, 11% seen once. Sequences were derived from skin, sampled from a tuberculin skin test site. The source of these receptors is an adult in good health. Each CDR3 is given with its conserved first and last residue.

V,J,CDR3
TRBV30,TRBJ1-5,CAWSAGTGRQPQHF
TRBV29-1,TRBJ1-1,CSVFQSGGTEAFF
TRBV6-5,TRBJ2-5,CASSYLAGTQETQYF
TRBV4-2,TRBJ2-1,CASSQELGGVGADEQFF
TRBV13,TRBJ2-5,CASSLVGASETQYF
TRBV28,TRBJ1-1,CASRSEGTANTEAFF
TRBV11-2,TRBJ2-7,CASSPWGREKSYEQYF
TRBV13,TRBJ1-4,CASSLRQGNEKLFF
TRBV5-4,TRBJ2-7,CASSLGSGGAYEQYF
TRBV12-3/TRBV12-4,TRBJ1-5,CASSHNGGGGQPQHF
TRBV6-6,TRBJ1-1,CASSYSGQGVRLGTEAFF
TRBV9,TRBJ2-7,CASSVERDNSYEQYF
TRBV20-1,TRBJ1-4,CSARPAGRTFEKLFF
TRBV28,TRBJ1-2,CASSSWEGGNYGYTF
TRBV7-9,TRBJ2-1,CASSPPTADSSYNEQFF
TRBV10-3,TRBJ2-3,CAISEFPYTSTDTQYF
TRBV7-3,TRBJ1-1,CASSTGPNTEAFF
TRBV11-2,TRBJ2-2,CASSPYPETSGINTGELFF
TRBV29-1,TRBJ2-2,CSVSLSKGQGFSGELFF
TRBV2,TRBJ2-3,CASTVQDTQYF
TRBV11-2,TRBJ2-1,CASSSKGQGLADYNEQFF
TRBV6-5,TRBJ1-2,CASSYSNARERNYGYTF
TRBV28,TRBJ1-2,CASSLPWTGAGYGYTF
TRBV28,TRBJ1-5,CASRDRYSNQPQHF
TRBV11-3,TRBJ1-6,CASSLERGNNSPLHF
TRBV2,TRBJ2-1,CASTRPPTPSSYNEQFF
TRBV10-1,TRBJ2-7,CASRGPGHSYEQYF
TRBV6-5,TRBJ1-2,CASGTPGKYGYTF
TRBV6-6,TRBJ2-7,CASSYPRPNGEQYF
TRBV2,TRBJ2-1,CATHRKREAANEQFF
TRBV21-1,TRBJ2-7,CASSNEIRTSGYYEQYF
TRBV27,TRBJ1-3,CASRLTGGTKNTIYF